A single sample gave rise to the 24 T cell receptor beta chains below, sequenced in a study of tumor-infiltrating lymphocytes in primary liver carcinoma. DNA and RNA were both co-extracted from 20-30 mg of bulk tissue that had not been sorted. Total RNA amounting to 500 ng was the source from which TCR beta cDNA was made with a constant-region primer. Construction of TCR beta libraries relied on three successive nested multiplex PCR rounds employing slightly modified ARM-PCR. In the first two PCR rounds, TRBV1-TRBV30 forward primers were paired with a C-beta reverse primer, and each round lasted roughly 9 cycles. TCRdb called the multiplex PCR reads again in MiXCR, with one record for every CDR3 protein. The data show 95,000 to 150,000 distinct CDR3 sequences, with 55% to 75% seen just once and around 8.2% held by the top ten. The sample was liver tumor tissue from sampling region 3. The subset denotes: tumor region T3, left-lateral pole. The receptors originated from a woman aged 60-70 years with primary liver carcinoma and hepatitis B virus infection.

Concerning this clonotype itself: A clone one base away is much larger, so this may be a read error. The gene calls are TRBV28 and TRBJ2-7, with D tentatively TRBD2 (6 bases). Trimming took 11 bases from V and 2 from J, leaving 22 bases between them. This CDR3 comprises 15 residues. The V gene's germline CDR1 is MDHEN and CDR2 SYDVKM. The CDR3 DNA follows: TGTGCCGTCTCCGGGACTCGCCATAGGGCCTACGAGCAGTACTTC. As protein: CAVSGTRHRAYEQYF.

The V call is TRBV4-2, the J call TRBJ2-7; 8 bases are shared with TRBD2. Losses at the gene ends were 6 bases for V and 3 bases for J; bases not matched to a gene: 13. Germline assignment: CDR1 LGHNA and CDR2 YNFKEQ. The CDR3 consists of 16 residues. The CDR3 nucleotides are TGTGCCAGCAGTCAACAATCGGCGGGAGGTAGCTACGAGCAGTACTTC. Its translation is CASSQQSAGGSYEQYF.

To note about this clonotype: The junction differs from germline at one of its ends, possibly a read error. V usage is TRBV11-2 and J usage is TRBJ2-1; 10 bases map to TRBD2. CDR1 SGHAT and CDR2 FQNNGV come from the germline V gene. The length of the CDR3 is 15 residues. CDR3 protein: CASSLGTSGYNEHFF. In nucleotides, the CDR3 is TGTGCCAGCAGCTTAGGGACTAGCGGCTACAACGAGCATTTCTTC.

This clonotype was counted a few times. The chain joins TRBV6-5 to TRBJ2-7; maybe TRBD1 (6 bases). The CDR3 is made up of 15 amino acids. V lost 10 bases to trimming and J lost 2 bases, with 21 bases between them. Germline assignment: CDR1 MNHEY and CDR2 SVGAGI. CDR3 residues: CANSLDRLVPYEQYF. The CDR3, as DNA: TGTGCCAATAGCCTTGACAGGTTGGTCCCCTACGAGCAGTACTTC.

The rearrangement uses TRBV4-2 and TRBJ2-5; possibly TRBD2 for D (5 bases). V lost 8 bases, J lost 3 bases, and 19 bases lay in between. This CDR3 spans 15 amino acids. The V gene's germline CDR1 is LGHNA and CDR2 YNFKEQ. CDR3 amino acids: CASDQDGNTKETQYF. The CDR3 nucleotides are TGTGCCAGCGACCAAGACGGGAATACAAAAGAGACCCAGTACTTC.

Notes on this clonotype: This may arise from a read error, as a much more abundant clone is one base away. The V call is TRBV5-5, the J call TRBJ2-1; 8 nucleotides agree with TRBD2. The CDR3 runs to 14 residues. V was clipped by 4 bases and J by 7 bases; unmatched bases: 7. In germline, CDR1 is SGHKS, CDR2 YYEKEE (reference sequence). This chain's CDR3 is CASSMTSERNEQFF. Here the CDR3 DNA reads TGTGCCAGCAGCATGACTAGCGAGAGGAATGAGCAGTTCTTC.

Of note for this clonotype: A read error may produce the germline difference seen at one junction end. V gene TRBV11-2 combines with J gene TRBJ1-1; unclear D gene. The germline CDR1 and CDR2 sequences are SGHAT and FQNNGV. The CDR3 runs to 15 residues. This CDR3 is CASSLEPGLNTDAFF. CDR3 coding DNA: TGCGCCAGCAGCTTAGAGCCCGGCCTGAACACTGACGCTTTCTTT. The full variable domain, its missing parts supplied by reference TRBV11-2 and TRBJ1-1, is EAGVAQSPRYKIIEKRQSVAFWCNPISGHATLYWYQQILGQGPKLLIQFQNNGVVDDSQLPKDRFSAERLKGVDSTLKIQPAKLEDSAVYLCASSLEPGLNTDAFFGQGTRLTVV.

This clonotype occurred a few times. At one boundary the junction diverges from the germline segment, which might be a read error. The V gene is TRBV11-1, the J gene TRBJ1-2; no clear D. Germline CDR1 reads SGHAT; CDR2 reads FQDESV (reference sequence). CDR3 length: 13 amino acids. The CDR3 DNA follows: TGTGCCGGCAGCTACCCAGAGCTCTATGGCTACACCTTT. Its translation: CAGSYPELYGYTF.

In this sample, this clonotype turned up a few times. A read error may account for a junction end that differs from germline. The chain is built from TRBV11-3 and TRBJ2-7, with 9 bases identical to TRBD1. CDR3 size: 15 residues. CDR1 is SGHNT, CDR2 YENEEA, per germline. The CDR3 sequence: CDSSLGTGNSLEQYF. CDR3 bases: TGTGACAGCAGCTTAGGGACAGGGAACTCCCTCGAGCAGTACTTC.

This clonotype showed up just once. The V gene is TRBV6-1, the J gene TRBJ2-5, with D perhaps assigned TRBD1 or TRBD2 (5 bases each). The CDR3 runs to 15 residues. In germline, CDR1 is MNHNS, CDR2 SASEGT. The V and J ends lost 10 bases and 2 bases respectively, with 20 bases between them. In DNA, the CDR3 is TGTGCCACTAGTGAAGGAGGCAGGGCTCAAGAGACCCAGTACTTC. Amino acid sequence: CATSEGGRAQETQYF.

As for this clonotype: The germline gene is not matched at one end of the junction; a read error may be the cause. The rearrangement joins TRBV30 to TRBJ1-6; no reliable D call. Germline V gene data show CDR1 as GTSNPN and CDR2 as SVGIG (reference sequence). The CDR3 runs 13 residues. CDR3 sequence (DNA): TGTGTCTGGAGTGTTAAGTCGGGAGGACCCCTCCACTTT. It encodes CVWSVKSGGPLHF. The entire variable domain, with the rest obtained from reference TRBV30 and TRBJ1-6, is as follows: SQTIHQWPATLVQPVGSPLSLECTVEGTSNPNLYWYRQAAGRGLQLLFYSVGIGQISSEVPQNLSASRPQDRQFILSSKKLLLSDSGFYLCVWSVKSGGPLHFGNGTRLTVT.

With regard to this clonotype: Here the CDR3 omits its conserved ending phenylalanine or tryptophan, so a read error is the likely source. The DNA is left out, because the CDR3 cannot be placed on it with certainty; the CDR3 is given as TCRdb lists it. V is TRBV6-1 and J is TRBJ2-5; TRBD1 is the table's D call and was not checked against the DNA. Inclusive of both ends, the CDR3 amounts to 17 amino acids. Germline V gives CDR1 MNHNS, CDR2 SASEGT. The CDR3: CASRTPVAATRQETQCS.

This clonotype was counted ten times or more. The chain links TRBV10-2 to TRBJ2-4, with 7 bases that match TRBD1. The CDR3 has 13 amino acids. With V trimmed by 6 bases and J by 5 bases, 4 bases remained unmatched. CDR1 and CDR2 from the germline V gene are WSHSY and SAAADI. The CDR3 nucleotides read TGCGCCAGCAGGCCCGGACAGGAAAACATTCAGTACTTC. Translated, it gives CASRPGQENIQYF.

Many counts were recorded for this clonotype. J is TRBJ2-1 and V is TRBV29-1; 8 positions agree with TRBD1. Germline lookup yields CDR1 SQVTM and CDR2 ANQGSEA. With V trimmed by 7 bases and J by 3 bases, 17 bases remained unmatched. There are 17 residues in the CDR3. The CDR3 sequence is CSAPRLEGQVFYNEQFF. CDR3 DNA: TGCAGCGCCCCTCGGTTGGAGGGACAGGTTTTCTACAATGAGCAGTTCTTC.

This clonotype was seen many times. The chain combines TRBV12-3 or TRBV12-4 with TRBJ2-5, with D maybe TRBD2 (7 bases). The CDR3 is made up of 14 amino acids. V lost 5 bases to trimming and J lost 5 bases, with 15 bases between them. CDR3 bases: TGTGCCAGCAGTACCCGGGGAGGGGGTGAGACCCAGTACTTC. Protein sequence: CASSTRGGGETQYF.

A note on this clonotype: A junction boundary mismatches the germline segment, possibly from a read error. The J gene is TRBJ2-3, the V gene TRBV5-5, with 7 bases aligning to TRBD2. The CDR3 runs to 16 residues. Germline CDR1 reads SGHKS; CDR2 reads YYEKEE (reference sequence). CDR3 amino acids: CASSLGVAGVADTQCF. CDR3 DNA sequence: TGTGCCAGCAGCTTGGGCGTTGCGGGAGTGGCAGACACGCAGTGTTTT.

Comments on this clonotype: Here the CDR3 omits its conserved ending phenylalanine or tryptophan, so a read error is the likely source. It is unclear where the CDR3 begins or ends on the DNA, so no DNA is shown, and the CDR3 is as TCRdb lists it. The CDR3 reads CASSLRHRAGESHY. The J gene is TRBJ2-3, the V gene TRBV11-1; TRBD2, as called in the table, went unchecked against the DNA. Germline V gene sequence: CDR1 SGHAT, CDR2 FQDESV (reference sequence). The CDR3 spans 14 amino acids, including both terminal residues.

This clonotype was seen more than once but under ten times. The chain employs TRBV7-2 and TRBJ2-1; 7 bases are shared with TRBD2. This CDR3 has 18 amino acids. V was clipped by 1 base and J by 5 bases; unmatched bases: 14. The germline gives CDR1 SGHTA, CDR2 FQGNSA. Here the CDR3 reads CASSLEGGRGDLHNEQFF. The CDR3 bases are TGTGCCAGCAGCTTAGAAGGTGGGAGGGGAGATCTCCACAATGAGCAGTTCTTC.

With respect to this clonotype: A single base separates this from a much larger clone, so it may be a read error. Written as DNA, the CDR3 is TGTGCCAGCAGTCTCCCGACCAACAGGGTTTCTGGAAACACCATATATTTT. This translates into CASSLPTNRVSGNTIYF. The chain recombines TRBV12-3 or TRBV12-4 with TRBJ1-3; D possibly corresponds to TRBD1 (6 bases). V was clipped by 5 bases and J by 1 base, with 18 bases between them. The length of the CDR3 is 17 residues.

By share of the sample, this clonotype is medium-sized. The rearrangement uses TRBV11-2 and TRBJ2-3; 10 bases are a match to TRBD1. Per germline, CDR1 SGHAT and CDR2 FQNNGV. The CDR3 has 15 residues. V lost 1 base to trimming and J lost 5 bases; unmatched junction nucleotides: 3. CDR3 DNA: TGTGCCAGCAGCTTAGGACAGGGGGCCAGAGATACGCAGTATTTT. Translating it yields CASSLGQGARDTQYF. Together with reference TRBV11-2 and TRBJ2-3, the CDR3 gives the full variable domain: EAGVAQSPRYKIIEKRQSVAFWCNPISGHATLYWYQQILGQGPKLLIQFQNNGVVDDSQLPKDRFSAERLKGVDSTLKIQPAKLEDSAVYLCASSLGQGARDTQYFGPGTRLTVL.

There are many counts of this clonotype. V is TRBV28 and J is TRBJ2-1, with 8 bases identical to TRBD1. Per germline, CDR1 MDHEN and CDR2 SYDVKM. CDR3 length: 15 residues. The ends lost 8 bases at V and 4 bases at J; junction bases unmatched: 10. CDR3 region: CASLPRDRIYNEQFF. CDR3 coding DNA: TGTGCCAGCCTACCCAGGGACAGGATTTACAATGAGCAGTTCTTC.

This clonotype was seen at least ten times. The CDR3 loop reads CASSYSRGRTNTGELFF. DNA of the CDR3: TGTGCCAGCAGTTACTCTAGGGGGCGGACGAACACCGGGGAGCTGTTTTTT. The chain recombines TRBV6-6 with TRBJ2-2, with 7 bases aligning to TRBD1. Losses at the gene ends were 0 bases for V and 0 bases for J; bases not matched to a gene: 4. Per the germline V gene, CDR1 is MNHNY and CDR2 is SVGAGI (reference sequence). The CDR3 runs 17 residues.

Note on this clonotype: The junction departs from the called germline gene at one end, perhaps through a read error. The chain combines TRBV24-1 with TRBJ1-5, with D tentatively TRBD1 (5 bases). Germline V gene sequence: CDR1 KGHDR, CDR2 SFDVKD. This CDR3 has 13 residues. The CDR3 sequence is CATSIGDYQPQHF. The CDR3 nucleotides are TGTGCAACCAGTATCGGGGACTATCAGCCCCAGCATTTT.

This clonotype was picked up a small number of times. DNA of the CDR3: TGTGCCAGCAGTGAATACAACACCGGGGAGCTGTTTTTT. Encoded protein: CASSEYNTGELFF. The chain has TRBV2 and TRBJ2-2; no reliable D call. Germline CDR1 is SNHLY and CDR2 is FYNNEI. Trimming cost V 2 bases and J 2 bases, with 3 bases left between them. The CDR3 is made up of 13 amino acids.